A selection of T cell receptor beta chains follows, all from one sample in a study of siplizumab effects on memory and regulatory T cells. Assay: immunoSEQ multiplex PCR; the TCRdb copy retains only in-frame clones and omits some. The sample consists of tens of thousands of clones, about 88% of them appearing once. Sequenced material: naive CD8+ T cells sorted from blood. These receptors were obtained from a human donor in good health. The CDR3 runs from the conserved cysteine through the conserved F or W. A D gene is named only where the DNA matches it firmly. The listing skips clone size in some rows; elsewhere it reads once, few, many or a size class.

>.|TRBJ2-7|.|13|TRBV4-1
CASGTTSSYEQYF
TGCGCCAGCGGAACGACAAGCTCCTACGAGCAGTACTTC
>.|TRBJ2-7|.|12|TRBV7-9
CASSLRLYEQYF
TGTGCCAGCAGCCTCCGACTCTACGAGCAGTACTTC
>.|TRBJ1-4|.|13|TRBV6-5
CASKTGAGEKLFF
TGTGCCAGCAAGACGGGGGCTGGGGAAAAACTGTTTTTT
>.|TRBJ1-1|.|14|TRBV6-1
CASVGGLYNAEAFF
TGTGCCAGCGTGGGCGGATTATACAACGCTGAAGCTTTCTTT
>.|TRBJ2-7|TRBD1|15|TRBV13
CASSSTTGVTYEQYF
TGTGCCAGCAGCTCAACCACAGGGGTAACCTACGAGCAGTACTTC
>.|TRBJ2-3|.|17|TRBV7-9
CASSPPPGTAERDTQYF
TGTGCCAGCAGCCCTCCCCCCGGGACCGCGGAGAGGGATACGCAGTATTTT
>.|TRBJ2-3|TRBD1|14|TRBV7-9
CASSDRGLVDTQYF
TGTGCCAGCTCGGACAGGGGGCTTGTAGATACGCAGTATTTT
>.|TRBJ2-7|TRBD2|14|TRBV6-5
CASSTQRGAYEQYF
TGTGCCAGCAGTACCCAGCGGGGGGCCTACGAGCAGTACTTC
>few|TRBJ1-1|.|13|TRBV19
CASSIDPDTEAFF
TGTGCCAGTAGTATAGATCCGGACACTGAAGCTTTCTTT
>.|TRBJ1-4|.|10|TRBV30
CAGSDEKLFF
TGTGCCGGCTCCGATGAAAAACTGTTTTTT
>few|TRBJ1-1|TRBD1|16|TRBV5-1
CASSSYPGQGMPEAFF
TGCGCCAGCAGCTCTTACCCGGGACAGGGGATGCCTGAAGCTTTCTTT
>.|TRBJ2-7|.|15|TRBV30
CAWSLRLTFEYEQYF
TGTGCCTGGAGTCTTAGACTGACGTTCGAATACGAGCAGTACTTC
>.|TRBJ2-4|.|14|TRBV7-9
CASSSTGVKNIQYF
TGTGCCAGCAGCTCTACGGGAGTCAAAAACATTCAGTACTTC
>few|TRBJ1-1|.|14|TRBV27
CASSLTGVNTEAFF
TGTGCCAGCAGCCTCACCGGGGTGAACACTGAAGCTTTCTTT
>.|TRBJ1-5|TRBD1|13|TRBV30
CAWGTGTNQPQHF
TGTGCCTGGGGGACAGGGACAAATCAGCCCCAGCATTTT
>.|TRBJ1-1|TRBD1|17|TRBV5-1
CASSLGQGEILNTEAFF
TGCGCCAGCAGCCTCGGACAGGGAGAAATTTTGAACACTGAAGCTTTCTTT
>.|TRBJ2-4|.|17|TRBV7-9
CASSQGALAVPKNIQYF
TGTGCCAGCAGCCAGGGGGCGCTAGCGGTACCCAAAAACATTCAGTACTTC
>.|TRBJ1-2|TRBD1|15|TRBV7-9
CASSPFTGGPGGYTF
TGTGCCAGCAGCCCTTTCACAGGGGGCCCTGGTGGCTACACCTTC
>.|TRBJ1-3|.|16|TRBV7-9
CASSSGTASSGNTIYF
TGTGCCAGCAGCTCCGGGACGGCGAGCTCTGGAAACACCATATATTTT
>once|TRBJ2-3|TRBD2|15|TRBV27
CASRPGTSLTDTQYF
TGTGCCAGCAGACCCGGGACTAGCCTCACAGATACGCAGTATTTT
>.|TRBJ2-7|TRBD2|12|TRBV29-1
CSAAGGLGEQYF
TGCAGCGCCGCGGGGGGGCTGGGTGAGCAGTACTTC
>once|TRBJ2-7|TRBD1|14|TRBV18
CASSPGQGLYEQYF
TGTGCCAGCTCACCGGGACAGGGTTTGTACGAGCAGTACTTC
>.|TRBJ2-1|.|12|TRBV11-2
CASSWIDNEQFF
TGTGCCAGCAGCTGGATCGACAATGAGCAGTTCTTC
>.|TRBJ2-1|.|17|TRBV9
CASSTPKAGSTYNEQFF
TGTGCCAGCAGCACCCCCAAAGCGGGTTCAACCTACAATGAGCAGTTCTTC
>.|TRBJ1-5|.|15|TRBV19
CASSISWTPNQPQHF
TGTGCCAGTAGTATCTCGTGGACACCAAATCAGCCCCAGCATTTT
>.|TRBJ2-5|TRBD2|14|TRBV7-6
CASSPGLAWETQYF
TGTGCCAGCAGCCCAGGACTAGCGTGGGAGACCCAGTACTTC
>.|TRBJ2-7|TRBD1|20|TRBV11-3
CASSLTPGQGFPRINYEQYF
TGTGCCAGCAGCTTAACACCGGGACAGGGGTTCCCAAGGATCAACTACGAGCAGTACTTC
>.|TRBJ1-5|.|14|TRBV11-2
CASSLEGASQPQHF
TGTGCCAGCAGCTTAGAAGGGGCGAGTCAGCCCCAGCATTTT
>.|TRBJ2-4|.|17|TRBV19
CASSPRGRSMGKNIQYF
TGTGCCAGTAGTCCAAGGGGTCGGTCGATGGGCAAAAACATTCAGTACTTC
>.|TRBJ1-1|.|15|TRBV7-3
CASSLNAEMNTEAFF
TGTGCCAGCAGCTTAAACGCCGAAATGAACACTGAAGCTTTCTTT
>.|TRBJ2-1|.|15|TRBV10-3
CAIRGEQSSYNEQFF
TGTGCCATCAGGGGAGAGCAGAGCTCCTACAATGAGCAGTTCTTC
>.|TRBJ2-4|.|13|TRBV9
CASSTRLESIQYF
TGTGCCAGCAGCACAAGACTGGAAAGCATTCAGTACTTC
>.|TRBJ2-7|TRBD1|15|TRBV18
CASSLRTGGPYEQYF
TGTGCCAGCTCACTTCGGACAGGGGGGCCCTACGAGCAGTACTTC
>.|TRBJ2-3|.|13|TRBV9
CASSVGGTDTQYF
TGTGCCAGCAGCGTAGGGGGTACAGATACGCAGTATTTT
>.|TRBJ1-1|.|13|TRBV14
CASSLTMNTEAFF
TGTGCCAGCAGCCTCACTATGAACACTGAAGCTTTCTTT
>.|TRBJ2-6|.|15|TRBV6-6
CASSYVSAGANVLTF
TGTGCCAGCAGTTACGTGAGTGCCGGGGCCAACGTCCTGACTTTC
>.|TRBJ1-1|.|17|TRBV5-8
CASSLIWGTSMNTEAFF
TGTGCCAGCAGCTTGATCTGGGGAACATCCATGAACACTGAAGCTTTCTTT
>.|TRBJ1-1|.|11|TRBV29-1
CSVESLPEAFF
TGCAGCGTTGAGTCTCTGCCTGAAGCTTTCTTT
>once|TRBJ1-1|.|13|TRBV2
CASRAGASTEAFF
TGTGCCAGCAGAGCGGGGGCGAGTACTGAAGCTTTCTTT
>.|TRBJ1-5|TRBD1|14|TRBV7-9
CASSSTGPNQPQHF
TGTGCCAGCAGCTCGACAGGGCCCAATCAGCCCCAGCATTTT
>.|TRBJ2-7|TRBD2|15|TRBV4-1
CASSQRLAGVVEQYF
TGCGCCAGCAGCCAGCGGTTAGCGGGAGTGGTTGAGCAGTACTTC
>.|TRBJ2-7|.|13|TRBV11-3
CASSDRDNYEQYF
TGTGCCAGCAGTGACCGGGACAACTACGAGCAGTACTTC
>.|TRBJ1-5|.|14|TRBV27
CASSLTGFNQPQHF
TGTGCCAGCAGTCTCACAGGGTTCAATCAGCCCCAGCATTTT
>.|TRBJ2-5|TRBD2|15|TRBV5-4
CASSYGGGPEETQYF
TGTGCCAGCAGCTACGGGGGGGGGCCGGAGGAGACCCAGTACTTC
>.|TRBJ1-2|.|17|TRBV7-9
CASSEVGRSPRSSGYTF
TGTGCCAGCAGCGAGGTTGGGAGATCACCCCGATCTTCTGGCTACACCTTC
>.|TRBJ2-3|.|15|TRBV5-4
CASSLEALGTDTQYF
TGTGCCAGCAGCTTGGAGGCTCTCGGCACAGATACGCAGTATTTT
>.|TRBJ1-1|.|13|TRBV27
CASSLSGETEAFF
TGTGCCAGCAGTTTATCGGGGGAGACTGAAGCTTTCTTT
>once|TRBJ2-7|TRBD1|15|TRBV27
CASRPTGGIWYEQYF
TGTGCCAGCAGACCTACAGGGGGAATTTGGTACGAGCAGTACTTC
>.|TRBJ2-7|.|15|TRBV2
CASSEPGTPSYEQYF
TGTGCCAGCAGTGAACCCGGGACCCCCTCCTACGAGCAGTACTTC
>.|TRBJ1-2|TRBD1|13|TRBV9
CASSLDRDYGYTF
TGTGCCAGCAGCCTGGACAGGGACTATGGCTACACCTTC
>.|TRBJ2-5|.|11|TRBV5-1
CATGRETAQYF
TGCGCCACCGGCAGGGAGACGGCCCAGTACTTC
>.|TRBJ2-6|TRBD1|16|TRBV19
CASTDRGLTGANVLTF
TGTGCCAGTACCGACAGGGGTTTAACTGGGGCCAACGTCCTGACTTTC
>.|TRBJ2-2|.|16|TRBV29-1
CSVDDRRKRATGELFF
TGCAGCGTTGACGACAGGAGAAAACGGGCCACCGGGGAGCTGTTTTTT
>once|TRBJ2-7|TRBD2|18|TRBV7-9
CASSPGTGKLAGLYEQYF
TGTGCCAGCAGCCCAGGGACAGGCAAACTAGCGGGACTCTACGAGCAGTACTTC